The 15 T cell receptor beta chains listed next were all sequenced from one sample in a study of blood T cells in healthy people across ages. A second PCR of 7 to 11 cycles used a sample-barcoded 5' primer and a J-beta primer mix. TCRdb reprocessed the 5' RACE reads via MiXCR and lists one record per CDR3 protein. The data show 700,000 or so distinct CDR3 sequences, with about 20% seen just once and roughly 22% held by the top ten. Sequencing was carried out using blood. The receptors were gathered from a man aged 70-80 years in good health.

The gene calls are TRBV27 and TRBJ2-1; a possible D gene is TRBD2 (5 bases). CDR1 is MNHEY and CDR2 is SMNVEV in the germline V gene (reference sequence). V lost 6 bases to trimming and J lost 3 bases, with 12 bases between them. The CDR3 has 14 amino acids. The CDR3 bases are TGTGCCAGCAGGGATCCGGGGTTCTACAATGAGCAGTTCTTC. It encodes CASRDPGFYNEQFF.

The chain links TRBV5-1 to TRBJ2-3; 7 bases are a match to TRBD2. CDR3 length: 16 residues. The junction had 5 bases not matched to a gene; V was cut back by 1 base and J by 0 bases. CDR1 is SGHRS and CDR2 is YFSETQ in the germline V gene. Here the CDR3 reads CASSLRLADSTDTQYF. CDR3 DNA: TGCGCCAGCAGCTTGCGGCTAGCGGATAGCACAGATACGCAGTATTTT.

CDR3 sequence (DNA): TGTGCCAGCAGTTACGCAGGAGCGTCGGACACTGAAGCTTTCTTT. Its protein product is CASSYAGASDTEAFF. The V gene is TRBV6-6, the J gene TRBJ1-1, with D uncertain. Trimming took off 2 bases at V and 3 bases at J, with 13 bases between the two ends. CDR1 and CDR2 from the germline V gene are MNHNY and SVGAGI (reference sequence). This CDR3 spans 15 amino acids.

The V gene is TRBV5-1, the J gene TRBJ2-5, with a tentative D call TRBD2 (5 bases). CDR1 and CDR2 from the germline V gene are SGHRS and YFSETQ. This CDR3 spans 14 amino acids. The V end was cut by 7 bases, the J end by 1 base, with 14 bases between. The CDR3 DNA follows: TGCGCCAGCTGCGTTGGGGAGCCCCAAGAGACCCAGTACTTC. It specifies CASCVGEPQETQYF.

V usage is TRBV5-1 and J usage is TRBJ1-1; 10 nucleotides match TRBD1. Germline lookup yields CDR1 SGHRS and CDR2 YFSETQ. J gave up 4 bases and V 3 bases, and 12 bases lay outside the gene matches. The CDR3 has 17 residues. The CDR3 bases are TGCGCCAGCAGCTGGAACCGGGACAGGGGAGGCGGCACTGAAGCTTTCTTT. Protein sequence: CASSWNRDRGGGTEAFF.

This clonotype occurred a few times. The J gene is TRBJ2-3, the V gene TRBV7-7; TRBD2 agrees at 12 bases. The V segment lost 4 bases and the J segment 6 bases; nucleotides outside the gene matches: 5. The CDR3 has 15 residues. Germline V gives CDR1 SSHAT, CDR2 FNYEAQ (reference sequence). In DNA form, the CDR3 reads TGTGCCAGCAGCTCGGGACTAGCGGGCATGGATACGCAGTATTTT. Its translation: CASSSGLAGMDTQYF.

The J gene is TRBJ1-1, the V gene TRBV6-6; D is perhaps TRBD1 (5 bases). The CDR3 contains 14 residues. CDR1 is MNHNY and CDR2 is SVGAGI in the germline V gene (reference sequence). V lost 5 bases to trimming and J lost 1 base, with 11 bases between them. CDR3 bases: TGTGCCAGCAGTCGGGACCCGTGGAACACTGAAGCTTTCTTT. Translating gives CASSRDPWNTEAFF.

This clonotype was seen only a few times. The chain has TRBV15 and TRBJ2-1; D is undetermined. CDR1 is LNHNV, CDR2 YYDKDF, per germline (reference sequence). The germline V and J ends were trimmed by 0 bases and 0 bases, with 12 bases remaining between them. The CDR3 is 17 amino acids. For the CDR3, the DNA is TGTGCCACCAGCAGAGAAATACCATTTAGCTCCTACAATGAGCAGTTCTTC. Residues: CATSREIPFSSYNEQFF. Drawing the rest from reference TRBV15 and TRBJ2-1, the complete variable domain is DAMVIQNPRYQVTQFGKPVTLSCSQTLNHNVMYWYQQKSSQAPKLLFHYYDKDFNNEADTPDNFQSRRPNTSFCFLDIRSPGLGDTAMYLCATSREIPFSSYNEQFFGPGTRLTVL.

The sample holds a few counts of this clonotype. V usage is TRBV6-5 and J usage is TRBJ2-3; D is ambiguous. CDR3 length: 13 residues. V was shortened by 0 bases and J by 7 bases, with 8 bases between the two germline ends. Germline V gives CDR1 MNHEY, CDR2 SVGAGI. This chain's CDR3 is CASSYSRANTQYF. In nucleotides, the CDR3 is TGTGCCAGCAGTTACTCAAGGGCCAATACGCAGTATTTT.

This chain connects TRBV29-1 to TRBJ1-3; D is unclear. The germline gives CDR1 SQVTM, CDR2 ANQGSEA. V was clipped by 5 bases and J by 8 bases, with 10 bases between them. CDR3 size: 11 residues. The chain's CDR3 is CSVWESDTIYF. The DNA of the CDR3 is TGCAGCGTTTGGGAAAGCGACACCATATATTTT. Based on the CDR3 plus reference TRBV29-1 and TRBJ1-3, the full variable domain is SAVISQKPSRDICQRGTSLTIQCQVDSQVTMMFWYRQQPGQSLTLIATANQGSEATYESGFVIDKFPISRPNLTFSTLTVSNMSPEDSSIYLCSVWESDTIYFGEGSWLTVV.

This clonotype was seen a few times. The chain carries TRBV5-1 and TRBJ2-5, with 9 bases aligning to TRBD2. CDR3 size: 16 residues. Germline V gives CDR1 SGHRS, CDR2 YFSETQ. The ends lost 0 bases at V and 3 bases at J; junction bases unmatched: 6. As DNA, the CDR3 is TGCGCCAGCAGCTTGGTACGCGGGAGGGACAAAGAGACCCAGTACTTC. The encoded protein is CASSLVRGRDKETQYF.

V usage is TRBV5-1 and J usage is TRBJ1-1; D is uncertain. Trimming cost V 0 bases and J 2 bases, with 14 bases left between them. Germline V CDR1 and CDR2: SGHRS, YFSETQ. The CDR3 has 16 residues. CDR3 DNA: TGCGCCAGCAGCTTGGCCCATAATGTTGGCAACACTGAAGCTTTCTTT. Its translation is CASSLAHNVGNTEAFF.

The chain has TRBV10-3 and TRBJ2-1; D is undetermined. This CDR3 is 13 amino acids long. Looked up from germline, CDR1 is ENHRY and CDR2 is SYGVKD. V dropped 8 bases and J dropped 0 bases, with 8 bases sitting between them. CDR3 DNA: TGTGCCATCTTCCAGCCCTCCTACAATGAGCAGTTCTTC. This gives the protein CAIFQPSYNEQFF.

The chain combines TRBV29-1 with TRBJ2-5, with 11 bases matching TRBD2. V was pared by 1 base and J by 3 bases, with 13 bases of the junction left unmatched. CDR3 length equals 18 residues. Germline CDR1 reads SQVTM; CDR2 reads ANQGSEA. The CDR3 here is CSVEAPLIAGGPKETQYF. In nucleotides, the CDR3 is TGCAGCGTTGAAGCTCCCCTTATAGCGGGGGGGCCGAAAGAGACCCAGTACTTC.

This rearrangement joins TRBV12-3 or TRBV12-4 to TRBJ2-6; D ambiguous. The CDR3 spans 14 residues. V lost 1 base and J 2 bases, leaving 3 bases between the germline ends. CDR3 region: CASSLGPGANVLTF. The CDR3 nucleotides read TGTGCCAGCAGTTTAGGTCCTGGGGCCAACGTCCTGACTTTC.